Below are 26 T cell receptor beta chains sequenced from a single sample in a study of CXCR3-negative and CXCR3-positive naive CD8 T cells (dated by TCRdb to the late 2010s). Here is what the overall study found, with its caveats: TRB CDR3s from CXCR3-positive naive cells showed higher hydrophobicity (lower Kidera factor 4), lower energy, and higher strength and volume indices than CXCR3-negative naive cells.

Which antigens these TCRs recognize remains unknown. For sequencing, a NextSeq 550 was employed. The Human TCR Profiling Kit (MiLaboratory) was used to prepare UMI-labeled 5' RACE TRB cDNA libraries. Each entry corresponds to one CDR3 protein sequence from reads that TCRdb reprocessed, and DNA is not given. This sample's listing comprises about 89,000 distinct CDR3 sequences. The ten biggest clones cover around 0.53% of the sample. The specimen sequenced was naive CXCR3+ CD8+ T cells from blood. The cell subset or site tag for this specimen amounts to: CD45RO-CCR7+CD27+CD95- naive CD8+ T cells expressing CXCR3 (TNR3+). The receptors derive from a human donor in good health. Some clones in this sample may be carry-over from other donors' samples.

The chain couples TRBV13 to TRBJ1-2; TCRdb indicates TRBD1, and absent DNA this call remains unverified. The CDR3 consists of 13 residues. Per germline, CDR1 PRHDT and CDR2 FYEKMQ (reference sequence). This CDR3 is CASSLGQGGGYTF.

This CDR3 reads CASSFAGTYNEQFF. The gene calls are TRBV12-3 or TRBV12-4 and TRBJ2-1. CDR3 length: 14 amino acids.

The genes are TRBV14 and TRBJ1-5; the TCRdb call, TRBD1, lacks DNA for checking. The CDR3 runs to 14 residues. The germline gives CDR1 SGHDN, CDR2 FVKESK. CDR3 protein: CASSPTGYNQPQHF.

J is TRBJ2-2 and V is TRBV6-4; TCRdb reports TRBD1, a call that lacks DNA to check it against. There are 15 residues in the CDR3. Germline assignment: CDR1 MRHNA and CDR2 SNTAGT. CDR3 amino acids: CASSDSTGVTGELFF.

The chain combines TRBV27 with TRBJ2-7; TCRdb proposes TRBD1, but this gene call is untestable without DNA. The CDR3 runs to 14 residues. Germline-derived CDR1 and CDR2 are MNHEY and SMNVEV (reference sequence). The CDR3 sequence is CASSTGTGTSEQYF.

The V gene is TRBV7-2, the J gene TRBJ2-7; TCRdb gives TRBD1 as the D gene, but with no DNA this cannot be confirmed. The CDR3 covers 13 residues. Germline loops: CDR1 SGHTA, CDR2 FQGNSA. CDR3 region: CASLRGEGDEQYF. The full variable domain, completed using reference TRBV7-2 and TRBJ2-7, is GAGVSQSPSNKVTEKGKDVELRCDPISGHTALYWYRQSLGQGLEFLIYFQGNSAPDKSGLPSDRFSAERTGGSVSTLTIQRTQQEDSAVYLCASLRGEGDEQYFGPGTRLTVT.

The chain joins TRBV7-6 to TRBJ2-2; TCRdb lists TRBD1, though no DNA is available to test this call. CDR1 and CDR2 (germline): SGHVS, FNYEAQ. The CDR3 spans 14 residues. This CDR3 reads CATNRGSNTGELFF.

The chain is built from TRBV30 and TRBJ1-2. CDR1 is GTSNPN and CDR2 is SVGIG in the germline V gene (reference sequence). The CDR3 contains 12 residues. The CDR3: CAWYRGGDGYTF.

V and J are TRBV19 and TRBJ1-5; TCRdb's D gene call, TRBD1, goes unchecked for lack of DNA. This CDR3 comprises 15 residues. The germline gives CDR1 LNHDA, CDR2 SQIVND (reference sequence). The CDR3 here is CASSLTGTIIQPQHF.

The J gene is TRBJ1-1, the V gene TRBV6-5; TCRdb's assignment of TRBD1 cannot be checked, as there is no DNA. The CDR3 extends over 13 amino acids. The germline V gene encodes CDR1 MNHEY and CDR2 SVGAGI. The chain's CDR3 is CASSYSPGTEAFF.

The chain carries TRBV29-1 and TRBJ1-1. Per germline, CDR1 SQVTM and CDR2 ANQGSEA. This CDR3 spans 13 amino acids. CDR3 sequence reads: CSVEEDGFTEAFF.

V is TRBV29-1 and J is TRBJ1-1; TCRdb lists TRBD1, though no DNA is available to test this call. The germline gives CDR1 SQVTM, CDR2 ANQGSEA. The CDR3 consists of 13 residues. CDR3 loop: CSVAPGMDTEAFF.

This chain joins TRBV14 and TRBJ2-2; the D call from TCRdb, TRBD1, cannot be confirmed without DNA. The CDR3 loop spans 15 amino acids. Per germline, CDR1 SGHDN and CDR2 FVKESK. The chain's CDR3 is CASSRGYAITGELFF.

This chain uses TRBV29-1 with TRBJ2-2. CDR3 length: 12 residues. Germline V gene lookup returns CDR1 SQVTM and CDR2 ANQGSEA. This chain's CDR3 is CSVEYISGELFF.

The CDR3 spells CASSDRLYYEQYF. The chain employs TRBV28 and TRBJ2-7; TCRdb picks TRBD1, but there is no DNA to check that call. Germline V gene sequence: CDR1 MDHEN, CDR2 SYDVKM. This CDR3 is 13 amino acids long.

This chain uses TRBV15 with TRBJ2-2. The CDR3 sequence is 14 residues long. Germline V gene sequence: CDR1 LNHNV, CDR2 YYDKDF (reference sequence). The CDR3: CATSRVQDPGELFF.

The J gene is TRBJ2-7, the V gene TRBV28; TCRdb proposes TRBD1, but this gene call is untestable without DNA. The CDR3 extends over 13 amino acids. Germline V CDR1 and CDR2: MDHEN, SYDVKM. The CDR3 reads CASSLPTGDEQYF. Full variable domain (remainder filled in from reference TRBV28 and TRBJ2-7): DVKVTQSSRYLVKRTGEKVFLECVQDMDHENMFWYRQDPGLGLRLIYFSYDVKMKEKGDIPEGYSVSREKKERFSLILESASTNQTSMYLCASSLPTGDEQYFGPGTRLTVT.

The chain has TRBV7-6 and TRBJ2-1. The CDR3 has 15 amino acids. CDR1 and CDR2 from the germline V gene are SGHVS and FNYEAQ. CDR3 in amino acids: CASSLSGHPYNEQFF.

This chain connects TRBV25-1 to TRBJ2-6. The CDR3 contains 19 residues. Germline-derived CDR1 and CDR2 are MGHDK and SYGVNS. The CDR3 sequence is CASSDLTSGQLSGANVLTF.

The chain is built from TRBV7-9 and TRBJ2-7; the D call of TRBD1 rests on TCRdb alone, since no DNA is present to check it. This CDR3 has 13 residues. Germline V gene lookup returns CDR1 SEHNR and CDR2 FQNEAQ (reference sequence). CDR3 in amino acids: CASSVGQVYEQYF.

The chain recombines TRBV6-5 with TRBJ2-5. Germline V gene data show CDR1 as MNHEY and CDR2 as SVGAGI. The CDR3 spans 12 residues. The CDR3 loop reads CASSSSQETQYF.

The V call is TRBV4-1, the J call TRBJ2-5; lacking DNA, the TRBD1 call made by TCRdb goes unchecked. Germline CDR1 MGHRA, CDR2 YSYEKL. This CDR3 contains 16 residues. The CDR3 loop is CASSQVGQGALRTQYF.

This rearrangement joins TRBV7-8 to TRBJ2-7; TCRdb selects TRBD2, and the lack of DNA leaves this call unchecked. The CDR3 extends over 13 amino acids. Germline assignment: CDR1 SGHVS and CDR2 FQNEAQ. The chain's CDR3 is CASSLAGAPEQYF.

The rearrangement uses TRBV28 and TRBJ2-5; TCRdb indicates TRBD1, and absent DNA this call remains unverified. The CDR3 length is 13 residues. Germline CDR1 and CDR2: MDHEN and SYDVKM. The CDR3 here is CASSFRGLETQYF.

The rearrangement uses TRBV7-7 and TRBJ2-7; the TRBD1 assignment by TCRdb is unverifiable without DNA. The germline V gene encodes CDR1 SSHAT and CDR2 FNYEAQ (reference sequence). The CDR3 contains 13 residues. The chain's CDR3 is CASSAEQGYEQYF.

This rearrangement joins TRBV5-5 to TRBJ1-1. Germline V CDR1 and CDR2: SGHKS, YYEKEE (reference sequence). The CDR3 has 14 amino acids. The CDR3 sequence: CASSLTSVNTEAFF.